This TCR beta chain derives from a study of CD8+ T cells in alopecia areata. Whole-study context: Percent of scalp involved defined treated patients' severity scores. Whole-study results and caveats: Affected scalp, especially in alopecia totalis/universalis, had a higher clonality than normal scalp did. Scalp samples also yield sequences from resident alphabeta T cells of normal skin.

The authors extracted RNA and reverse transcribed it into cDNA as the sequencing template. The repertoire was sequenced with immunoSEQ multiplex PCR; TCRdb's copy has only in-frame clones and lacks some. The sample gives some 200,000 clones, roughly two fifths of which show up once; over 2.5% is in the top ten. Note on this clone: What it binds is not known.

The CDR3 totals 11 residues. The germline V and J ends were trimmed by 3 bases and 4 bases, with 6 bases remaining between them. The germline V gene encodes CDR1 GTSNPN and CDR2 SVGIG (reference sequence). Treatment specified: oral pan-JAK inhibitor, 5-10 mg twice daily. Patients with alopecia areata provided lesional scalp punch biopsies as well as peripheral blood. This receptor was identified in a human donor with alopecia areata. The sequencing here drew on CD4+ T cells sorted from blood, taken at approximately week 36, from a patient treated with tofacitinib. This chain connects TRBV30 to TRBJ1-1; D gene uncertain. The CDR3: CAWRVSTEAFF. CDR3 sequence (DNA): TGTGCCTGGAGGGTGAGCACTGAAGCTTTCTTT.